The clone carrying this T cell receptor (beta chain) was recorded once. As yet, its antigen is unknown. From the 5' RACE reads, TCRdb called clonotypes with MiXCR, one entry per CDR3 protein. The table includes fewer than 500,000 distinct CDR3 sequences, 26% detected once. This CDR3 has 15 residues. The data were taken from a study of CD8 T cells in ankylosing spondylitis. Study-level results: Matched synovial fluid from ankylosing spondylitis patients was reported to be enriched for disease-linked clones. Typical of ankylosing spondylitis blood, it appeared, was a TCR beta motif of eight highly homologous variants.

The V call is TRBV21-1, the J call TRBJ2-1; no DNA check was done on the table's D call, TRBD1. TRBV21-1 is reported as a pseudogene. The origin of this receptor is a male donor with ankylosing spondylitis. Sequencing used blood, either unsorted or a sorted T cell fraction (not recorded which). CDR3 residues: CASNPIDRALNEQFF. CDR3 DNA sequence: TGTGCCAGCAACCCGATTGACAGGGCACTAAATGAGCAGTTCTTC.